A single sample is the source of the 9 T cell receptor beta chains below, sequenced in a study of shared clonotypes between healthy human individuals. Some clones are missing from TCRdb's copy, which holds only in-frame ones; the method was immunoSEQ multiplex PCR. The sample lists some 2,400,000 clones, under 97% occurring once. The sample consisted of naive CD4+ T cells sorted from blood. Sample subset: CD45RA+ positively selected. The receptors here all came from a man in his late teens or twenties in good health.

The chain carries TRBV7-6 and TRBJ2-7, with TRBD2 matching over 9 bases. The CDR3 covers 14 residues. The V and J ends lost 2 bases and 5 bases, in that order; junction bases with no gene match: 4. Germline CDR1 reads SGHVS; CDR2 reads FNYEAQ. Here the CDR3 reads CASSLIAGAHEQYF. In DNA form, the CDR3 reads TGTGCCAGCAGCTTAATAGCGGGGGCCCACGAGCAGTACTTC.

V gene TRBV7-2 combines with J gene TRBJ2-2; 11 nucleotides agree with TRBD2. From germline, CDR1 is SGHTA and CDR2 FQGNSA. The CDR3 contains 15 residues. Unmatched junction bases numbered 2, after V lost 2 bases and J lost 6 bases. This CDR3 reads CASSLTSGSPGELFF. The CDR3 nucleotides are TGTGCCAGCAGCTTAACTAGCGGGAGCCCCGGGGAGCTGTTTTTT.

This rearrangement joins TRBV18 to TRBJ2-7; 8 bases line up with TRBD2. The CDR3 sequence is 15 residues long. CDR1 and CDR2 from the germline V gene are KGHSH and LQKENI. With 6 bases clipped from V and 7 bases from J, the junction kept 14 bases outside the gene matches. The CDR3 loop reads CASSLGGSGIGEQYF. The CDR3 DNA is TGTGCCAGCTCTCTCGGGGGTAGCGGGATCGGGGAGCAGTACTTC.

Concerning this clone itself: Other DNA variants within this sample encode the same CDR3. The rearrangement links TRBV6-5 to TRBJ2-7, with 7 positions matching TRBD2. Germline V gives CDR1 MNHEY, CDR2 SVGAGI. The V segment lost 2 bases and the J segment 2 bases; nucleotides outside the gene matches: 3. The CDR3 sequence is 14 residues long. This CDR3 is CASSYRGRAYEQYF. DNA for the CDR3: TGTGCCAGCAGTTACAGAGGGAGGGCCTACGAGCAGTACTTC.

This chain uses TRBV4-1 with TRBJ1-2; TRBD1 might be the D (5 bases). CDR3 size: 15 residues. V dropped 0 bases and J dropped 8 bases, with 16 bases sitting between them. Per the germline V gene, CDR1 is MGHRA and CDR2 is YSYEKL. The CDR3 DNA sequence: TGCGCCAGCAGCCAAGAAGGTTCGACAGTTGTAGGCTACACCTTC. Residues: CASSQEGSTVVGYTF.

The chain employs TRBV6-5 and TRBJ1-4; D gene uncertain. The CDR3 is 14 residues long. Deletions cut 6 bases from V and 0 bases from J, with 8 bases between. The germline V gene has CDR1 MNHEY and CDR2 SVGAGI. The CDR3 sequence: CASRSPATNEKLFF. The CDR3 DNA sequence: TGTGCCAGCAGGTCCCCGGCAACTAATGAAAAACTGTTTTTT.

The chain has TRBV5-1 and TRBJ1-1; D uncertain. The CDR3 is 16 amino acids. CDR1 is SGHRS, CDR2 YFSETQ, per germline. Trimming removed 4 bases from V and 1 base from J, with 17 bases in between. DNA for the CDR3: TGCGCCAGCAGCCCCGGTTATGCTGGACCGAACACTGAAGCTTTCTTT. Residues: CASSPGYAGPNTEAFF.

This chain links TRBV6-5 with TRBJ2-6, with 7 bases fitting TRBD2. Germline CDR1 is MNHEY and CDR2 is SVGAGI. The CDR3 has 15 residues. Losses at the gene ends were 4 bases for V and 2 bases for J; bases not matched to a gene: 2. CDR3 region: CASSSGGTGANVLTF. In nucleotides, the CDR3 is TGTGCCAGCAGTTCGGGAGGAACTGGGGCCAACGTCCTGACTTTC.

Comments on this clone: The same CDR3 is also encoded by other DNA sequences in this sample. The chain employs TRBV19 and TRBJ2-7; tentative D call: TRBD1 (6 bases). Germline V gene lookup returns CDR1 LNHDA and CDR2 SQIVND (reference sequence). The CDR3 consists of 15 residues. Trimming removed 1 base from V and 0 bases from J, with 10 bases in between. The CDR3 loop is CASSIVAGVSYEQYF. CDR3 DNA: TGTGCCAGTAGTATAGTAGCAGGGGTCTCCTACGAGCAGTACTTC.